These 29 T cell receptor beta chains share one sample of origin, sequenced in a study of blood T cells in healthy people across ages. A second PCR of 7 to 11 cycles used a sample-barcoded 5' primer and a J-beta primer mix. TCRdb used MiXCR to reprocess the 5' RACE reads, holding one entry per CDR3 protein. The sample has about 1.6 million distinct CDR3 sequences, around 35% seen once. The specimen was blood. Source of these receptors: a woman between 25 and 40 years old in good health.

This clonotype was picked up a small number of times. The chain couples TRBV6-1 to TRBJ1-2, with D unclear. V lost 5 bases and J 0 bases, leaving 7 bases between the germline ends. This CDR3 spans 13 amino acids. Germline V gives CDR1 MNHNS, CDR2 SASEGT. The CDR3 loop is CASSTDPNYGYTF. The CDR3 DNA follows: TGTGCCAGCAGTACGGACCCTAACTATGGCTACACCTTC.

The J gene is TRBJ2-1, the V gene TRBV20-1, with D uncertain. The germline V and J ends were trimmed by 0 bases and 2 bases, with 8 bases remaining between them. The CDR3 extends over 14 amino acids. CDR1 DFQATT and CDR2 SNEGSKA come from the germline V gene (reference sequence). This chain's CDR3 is CSARETLTYNEQFF. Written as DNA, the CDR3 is TGCAGTGCTAGAGAGACTCTCACCTACAATGAGCAGTTCTTC.

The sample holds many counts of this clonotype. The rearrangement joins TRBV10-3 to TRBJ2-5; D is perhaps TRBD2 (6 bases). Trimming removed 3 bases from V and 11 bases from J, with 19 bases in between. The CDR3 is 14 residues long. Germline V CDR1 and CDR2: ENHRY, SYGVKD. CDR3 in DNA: TGTGCCATCAGTGATGTCGGGAGAGTTCGGGAGCAGTACTTC. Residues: CAISDVGRVREQYF.

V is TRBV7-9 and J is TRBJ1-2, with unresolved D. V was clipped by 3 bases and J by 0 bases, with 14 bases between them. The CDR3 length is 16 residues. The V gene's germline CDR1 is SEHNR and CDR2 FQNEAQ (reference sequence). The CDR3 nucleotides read TGTGCCAGCAGCTTGGGCCGTTGGGTTGCTAACTATGGCTACACCTTC. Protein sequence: CASSLGRWVANYGYTF.

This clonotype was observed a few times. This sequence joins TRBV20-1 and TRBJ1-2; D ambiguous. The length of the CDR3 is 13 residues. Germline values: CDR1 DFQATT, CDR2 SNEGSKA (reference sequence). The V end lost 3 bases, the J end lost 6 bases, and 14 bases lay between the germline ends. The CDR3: CSASHGNSDGYTF. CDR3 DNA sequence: TGCAGTGCTAGTCACGGGAACAGTGATGGCTACACCTTC.

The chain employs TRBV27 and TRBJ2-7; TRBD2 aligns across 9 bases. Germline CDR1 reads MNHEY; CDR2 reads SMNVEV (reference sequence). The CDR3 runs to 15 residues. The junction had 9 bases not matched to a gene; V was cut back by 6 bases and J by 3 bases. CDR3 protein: CASSNLAGPFYEQYF. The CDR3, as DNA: TGTGCCAGCAGCAACCTAGCGGGGCCCTTCTACGAGCAGTACTTC.

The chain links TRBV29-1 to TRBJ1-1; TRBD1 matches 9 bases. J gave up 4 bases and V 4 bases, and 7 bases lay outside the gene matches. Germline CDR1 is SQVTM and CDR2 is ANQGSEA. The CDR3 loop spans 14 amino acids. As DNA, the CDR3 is TGCAGCGTTGCGGCGACAGGGGGTCGCACTGAAGCTTTCTTT. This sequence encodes CSVAATGGRTEAFF. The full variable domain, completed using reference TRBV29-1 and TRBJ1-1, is SAVISQKPSRDICQRGTSLTIQCQVDSQVTMMFWYRQQPGQSLTLIATANQGSEATYESGFVIDKFPISRPNLTFSTLTVSNMSPEDSSIYLCSVAATGGRTEAFFGQGTRLTVV.

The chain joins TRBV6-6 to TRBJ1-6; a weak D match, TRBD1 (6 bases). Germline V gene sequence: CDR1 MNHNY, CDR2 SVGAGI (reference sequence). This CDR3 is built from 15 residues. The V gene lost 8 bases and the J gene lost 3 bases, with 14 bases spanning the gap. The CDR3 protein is CASRLPGDYNSPLHF. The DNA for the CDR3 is TGTGCCAGCCGCTTGCCAGGGGACTATAATTCACCCCTCCACTTT.

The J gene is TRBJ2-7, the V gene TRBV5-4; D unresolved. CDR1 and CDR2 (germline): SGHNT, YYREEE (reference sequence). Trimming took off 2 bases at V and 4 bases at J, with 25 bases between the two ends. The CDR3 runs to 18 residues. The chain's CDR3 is CASSLRLPKSHSQYEQYF. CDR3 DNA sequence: TGTGCCAGCAGCTTAAGGCTCCCAAAGTCTCACTCCCAGTACGAGCAGTACTTC.

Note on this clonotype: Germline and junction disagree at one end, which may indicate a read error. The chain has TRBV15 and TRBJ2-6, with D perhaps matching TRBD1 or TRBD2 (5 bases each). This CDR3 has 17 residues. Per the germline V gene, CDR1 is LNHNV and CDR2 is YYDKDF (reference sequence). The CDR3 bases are TGTGCCACCAGCTGGGGACCCACGGGACCTGGGGCCGACGTCCTGACTTTC. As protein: CATSWGPTGPGADVLTF.

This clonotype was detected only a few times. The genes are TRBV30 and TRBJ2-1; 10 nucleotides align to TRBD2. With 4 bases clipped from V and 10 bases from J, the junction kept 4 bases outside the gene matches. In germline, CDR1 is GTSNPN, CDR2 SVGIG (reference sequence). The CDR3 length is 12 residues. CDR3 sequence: CAWNLAGDEQFF. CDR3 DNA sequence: TGTGCCTGGAATCTAGCGGGAGACGAGCAGTTCTTC.

DNA for the CDR3: TGTGCCAGCAGCCACAGTAACAGGGAGGTTTGGACCGGGGAGCTGTTTTTT. Amino acids: CASSHSNREVWTGELFF. V usage is TRBV7-8 and J usage is TRBJ2-2; D is perhaps TRBD1 or TRBD2 (6 bases each). V was trimmed by 5 bases and J by 5 bases, leaving 21 bases between them. Germline lookup yields CDR1 SGHVS and CDR2 FQNEAQ. CDR3 length: 17 amino acids.

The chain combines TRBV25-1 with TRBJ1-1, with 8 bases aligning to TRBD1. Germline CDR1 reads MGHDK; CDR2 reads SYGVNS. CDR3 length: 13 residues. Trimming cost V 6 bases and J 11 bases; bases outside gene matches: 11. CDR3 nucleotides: TGTGCCAGCAGGCAGTCAGGGGGCGAGGGTGCTTTCTTT. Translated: CASRQSGGEGAFF.

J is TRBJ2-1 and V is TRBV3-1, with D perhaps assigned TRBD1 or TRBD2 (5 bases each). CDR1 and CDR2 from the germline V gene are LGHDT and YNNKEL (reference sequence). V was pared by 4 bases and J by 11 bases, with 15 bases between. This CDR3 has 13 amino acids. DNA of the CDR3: TGTGCCAGCAGCCCGATGTCGAGGGACCAGCAGTTCTTC. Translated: CASSPMSRDQQFF.

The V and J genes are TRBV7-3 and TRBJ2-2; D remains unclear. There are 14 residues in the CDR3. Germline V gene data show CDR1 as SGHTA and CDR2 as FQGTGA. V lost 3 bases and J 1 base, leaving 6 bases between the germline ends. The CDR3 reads CASSFTRNTGELFF. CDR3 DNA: TGTGCCAGCAGCTTTACTCGGAACACCGGGGAGCTGTTTTTT.

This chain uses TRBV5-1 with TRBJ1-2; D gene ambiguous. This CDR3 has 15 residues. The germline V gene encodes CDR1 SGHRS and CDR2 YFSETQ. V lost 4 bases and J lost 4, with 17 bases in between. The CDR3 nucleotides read TGCGCCAGCAGCCCGACGACGGGTGAGGGCTATGGCTACACCTTC. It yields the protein CASSPTTGEGYGYTF.

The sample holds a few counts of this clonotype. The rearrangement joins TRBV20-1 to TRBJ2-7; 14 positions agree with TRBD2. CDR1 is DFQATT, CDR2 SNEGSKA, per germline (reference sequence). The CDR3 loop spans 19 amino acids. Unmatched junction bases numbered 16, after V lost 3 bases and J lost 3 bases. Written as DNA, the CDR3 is TGCAGTGCTAGTGTTCCCGGGACTAGCGGGAGAGGGGTAGACTACGAGCAGTACTTC. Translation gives CSASVPGTSGRGVDYEQYF.

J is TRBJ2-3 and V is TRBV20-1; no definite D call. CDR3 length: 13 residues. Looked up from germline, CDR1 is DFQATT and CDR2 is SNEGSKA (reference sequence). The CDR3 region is CSEAAPSTDTQYF. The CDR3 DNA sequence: TGCAGCGAGGCGGCGCCCAGCACAGATACGCAGTATTTT.

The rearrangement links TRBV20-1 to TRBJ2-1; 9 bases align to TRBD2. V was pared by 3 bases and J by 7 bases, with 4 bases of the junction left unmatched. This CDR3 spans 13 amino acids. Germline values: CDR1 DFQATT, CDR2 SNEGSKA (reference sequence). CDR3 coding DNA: TGCAGTGCTAGCGTTACTAGCGGGAATGAGCAGTTCTTC. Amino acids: CSASVTSGNEQFF.

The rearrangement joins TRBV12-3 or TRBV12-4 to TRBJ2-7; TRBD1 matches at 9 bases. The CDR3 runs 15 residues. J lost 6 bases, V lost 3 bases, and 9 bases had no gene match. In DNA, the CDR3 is TGTGCCAGCAGTTTGTGGGGACAGGGTTCCACCGAGCAGTACTTC. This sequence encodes CASSLWGQGSTEQYF.

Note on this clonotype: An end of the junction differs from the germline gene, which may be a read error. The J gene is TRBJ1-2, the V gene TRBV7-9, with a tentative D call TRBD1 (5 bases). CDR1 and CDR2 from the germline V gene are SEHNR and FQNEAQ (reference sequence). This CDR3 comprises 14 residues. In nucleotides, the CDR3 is TGTGCCAGCAGTCGACGACAGTCCGACGGCGGCTGCACCTTC. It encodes CASSRRQSDGGCTF.

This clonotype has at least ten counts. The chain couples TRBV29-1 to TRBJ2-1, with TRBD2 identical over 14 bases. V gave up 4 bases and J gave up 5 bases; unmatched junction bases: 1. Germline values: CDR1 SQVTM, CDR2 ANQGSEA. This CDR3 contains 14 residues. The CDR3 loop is CSVGLAGGHNEQFF. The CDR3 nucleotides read TGCAGCGTTGGACTAGCGGGGGGGCACAATGAGCAGTTCTTC.

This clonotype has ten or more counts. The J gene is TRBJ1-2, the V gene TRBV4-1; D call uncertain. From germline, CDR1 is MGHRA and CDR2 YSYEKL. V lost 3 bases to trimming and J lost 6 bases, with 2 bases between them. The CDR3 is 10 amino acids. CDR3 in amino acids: CASSQNGYTF. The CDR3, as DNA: TGCGCCAGCAGCCAGAATGGCTACACCTTC.

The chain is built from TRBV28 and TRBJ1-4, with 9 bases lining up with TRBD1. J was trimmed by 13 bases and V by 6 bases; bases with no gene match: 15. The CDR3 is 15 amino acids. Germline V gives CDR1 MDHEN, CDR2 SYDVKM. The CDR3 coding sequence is TGTGCCAGCAGCTTTTCGGTGGGACAGGGCCTTCTACTGTTTTTT. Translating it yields CASSFSVGQGLLLFF. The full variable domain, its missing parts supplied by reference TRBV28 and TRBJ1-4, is DVKVTQSSRYLVKRTGEKVFLECVQDMDHENMFWYRQDPGLGLRLIYFSYDVKMKEKGDIPEGYSVSREKKERFSLILESASTNQTSMYLCASSFSVGQGLLLFFGSGTQLSVL.

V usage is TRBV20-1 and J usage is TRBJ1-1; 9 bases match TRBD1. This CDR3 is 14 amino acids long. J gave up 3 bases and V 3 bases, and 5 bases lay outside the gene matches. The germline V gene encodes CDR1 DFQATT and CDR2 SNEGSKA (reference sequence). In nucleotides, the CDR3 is TGCAGTGCTAGGTCACAGGGGGCGGACACTGAAGCTTTCTTT. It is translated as CSARSQGADTEAFF.

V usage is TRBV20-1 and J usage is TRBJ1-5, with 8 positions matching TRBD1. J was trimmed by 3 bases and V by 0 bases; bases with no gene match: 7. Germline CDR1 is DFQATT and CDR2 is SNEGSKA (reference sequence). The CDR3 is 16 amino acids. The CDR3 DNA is TGCAGTGCTAGAGATACCACAGGGGGTAACAATCAGCCCCAGCATTTT. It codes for CSARDTTGGNNQPQHF.

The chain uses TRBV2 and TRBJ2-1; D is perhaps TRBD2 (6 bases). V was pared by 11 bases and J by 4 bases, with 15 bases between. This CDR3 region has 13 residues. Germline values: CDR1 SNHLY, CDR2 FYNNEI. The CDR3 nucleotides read TGTGCCGGCGGGGTAGGGGAGTACAATGAGCAGTTCTTC. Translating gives CAGGVGEYNEQFF.

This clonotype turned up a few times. Written as DNA, the CDR3 is TGCAGCGTTGGGAAGGGAGGTAGCGGGTACACCGGGGAGCTGTTTTTT. It translates to CSVGKGGSGYTGELFF. This chain joins TRBV29-1 and TRBJ2-2; TRBD2 matches 7 bases. Germline CDR1 and CDR2: SQVTM and ANQGSEA. The CDR3 is 16 residues long. The ends lost 4 bases at V and 3 bases at J; junction bases unmatched: 11.

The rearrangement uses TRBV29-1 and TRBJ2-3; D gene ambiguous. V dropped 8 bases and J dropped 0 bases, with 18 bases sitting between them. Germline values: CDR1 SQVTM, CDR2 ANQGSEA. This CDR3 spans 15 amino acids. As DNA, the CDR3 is TGCAGCTTACAGCGTTTGGCCGTCAGCACAGATACGCAGTATTTT. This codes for CSLQRLAVSTDTQYF.